One and the same sample provided the 5 T cell receptor beta chains below, sequenced in a study of persistence of HIV-infected CD4 T cells (dated by TCRdb to the early 2020s). The immunoSEQ hsTCRB assay version 4 in survey mode was used to sequence TCRbeta repertoires from genomic DNA. This immuneACCESS table, as held by TCRdb, lists in-frame sequences with V and J called but not all clones. Of the missing ones, under half trace to an unresolved V gene in checked studies; the others have no known cause. Counted in this sample were around 39,000 clones; around 89% of them appeared once. The ten largest account for approximately 0.97% of the sample. The sample's treatment or condition label, decoded: suppressive antiretroviral therapy. As a nonspecific positive control representing the CD4+ T cell repertoire, the cells were stimulated with anti-CD3/anti-CD28 magnetic beads. Responding CD4+ T cells were sorted on the basis of upregulation of both CD40 ligand and CD69.

These receptors are not linked to any known antigen. This specimen consisted of CD4+ T cells sorted from PBMCs after roughly 18-hour stimulation, obtained from a patient who received antiretroviral therapy. The sample's cell subset or site label is to be understood as: CD40L+CD69+ CD4 T cells responding to anti-CD3/anti-CD28 beads, representing the overall repertoire. These receptors came from an adult man with HIV who was CMV-seropositive.

This clone was observed a single time. The chain joins TRBV19 to TRBJ1-2, with TRBD1 matching 7 bases. CDR1 LNHDA and CDR2 SQIVND come from the germline V gene (reference sequence). The V gene end was trimmed by 4 bases and the J gene end by 2 bases; junction bases not matched to a gene: 7. The CDR3 loop spans 15 amino acids. The CDR3 DNA is TGTGCCAGTAGTACGACAGGGATGGGAAACTATGGCTACACCTTC. As protein: CASSTTGMGNYGYTF.

The CDR3 loop is CASSLGQEEGYTF. Written as DNA, the CDR3 is TGTGCCAGCAGCTTGGGTCAGGAAGAAGGCTACACCTTC. This chain links TRBV5-6 with TRBJ1-2; D unclear. CDR1 is SGHDT and CDR2 is YYEEEE in the germline V gene. V was pared by 0 bases and J by 8 bases, with 11 bases between. The CDR3 is 13 residues long.

The rearrangement links TRBV5-1 to TRBJ1-2; 8 bases map to TRBD1. V shed 4 bases, J shed 8 bases, and the junction held 7 bases outside the gene matches. The CDR3 has 13 residues. From germline, CDR1 is SGHRS and CDR2 YFSETQ. The CDR3 DNA follows: TGCGCCAGCAGCCCCCCGACAGGGGTAGGCTACACCTTC. Its translation: CASSPPTGVGYTF.

The chain links TRBV2 to TRBJ2-3; tentatively, D is TRBD2 (6 bases). In germline, CDR1 is SNHLY, CDR2 FYNNEI. The CDR3 spans 15 residues. V was trimmed by 7 bases and J by 4 bases, leaving 18 bases between them. The CDR3 DNA sequence: TGTGCCAGCACCGATCCGGGACTTTCGGCAGATACGCAGTATTTT. Protein: CASTDPGLSADTQYF. Variable domain in full (rest from reference TRBV2 and TRBJ2-3): EPEVTQTPSHQVTQMGQEVILRCVPISNHLYFYWYRQILGQKVEFLVSFYNNEISEKSEIFDDQFSVERPDGSNFTLKIRSTKLEDSAMYFCASTDPGLSADTQYFGPGTRLTVL.

The chain has TRBV9 and TRBJ1-5, with D perhaps TRBD1 (5 bases). V was trimmed by 1 base and J by 7 bases, leaving 12 bases between them. This CDR3 contains 14 residues. Germline CDR1 reads SGDLS; CDR2 reads YYNGEE. The chain's CDR3 is CASSVTAAGQPQHF. The DNA of the CDR3 is TGTGCCAGCAGCGTAACGGCCGCAGGGCAGCCCCAGCATTTT.